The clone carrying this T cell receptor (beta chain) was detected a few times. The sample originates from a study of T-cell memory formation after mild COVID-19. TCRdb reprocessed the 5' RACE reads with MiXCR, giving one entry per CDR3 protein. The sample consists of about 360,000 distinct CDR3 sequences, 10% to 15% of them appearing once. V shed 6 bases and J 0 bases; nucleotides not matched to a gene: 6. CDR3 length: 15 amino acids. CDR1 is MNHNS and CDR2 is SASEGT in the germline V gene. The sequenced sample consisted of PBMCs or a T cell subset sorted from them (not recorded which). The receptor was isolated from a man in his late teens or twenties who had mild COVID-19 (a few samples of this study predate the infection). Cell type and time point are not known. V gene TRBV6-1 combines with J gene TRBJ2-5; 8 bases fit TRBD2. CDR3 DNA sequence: TGTGCCAGCAGGACTAGCGCCTCGTACCAAGAGACCCAGTACTTC. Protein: CASRTSASYQETQYF.